This T cell receptor beta chain was sequenced in a study of T-cell memory formation after mild COVID-19. Overall study: Largely, TCR clusters stayed within a single donor.

Whole-study results and caveats: Contracting clones, day 15 to 85, had balanced CD4/CD8, and later expanders favored CD4+. Contracting clones localized mainly to CM and EM when CD4+ and mainly to EMRA when CD8+.

To note about this clonotype: Antigen: not known.

CDR3 length: 14 amino acids. Germline V lookup: CDR1 MNHEY, CDR2 SVGAGI. Trimming took off 2 bases at V and 8 bases at J, with 10 bases between the two ends. 5'RACE primed from the constant segment yielded TCR alpha and TCR beta cDNA libraries bearing sample barcodes and UMIs. Each CDR3 protein is one row after TCRdb ran MiXCR on the 5' RACE reads. The sample carries around 200,000 distinct CDR3 sequences, around a fifth recorded once. The TCR originated in an adult woman who had mild COVID-19 (a few samples of this study predate the infection). Cell type and time point are not known. This chain connects TRBV6-5 to TRBJ1-6, with a tentative D call TRBD1 (5 bases). Sequences were obtained from PBMCs or a T cell subset sorted from them (not recorded which). CDR3 loop: CASSYAQGDSPLHF. CDR3 DNA sequence: TGTGCCAGCAGTTACGCCCAGGGTGATTCACCCCTCCACTTT.